Presented here are 27 T cell receptor beta chains from one specimen sequenced in a study of shared clonotypes between healthy human individuals. Clones were read by immunoSEQ multiplex PCR, and TCRdb kept only the in-frame ones, dropping some. This sample yields about 1.5 million clones, of which roughly 97% are seen a single time; more than 0.9% belongs to the top ten. Sequencing was done on a sample of naive CD4+ T cells sorted from blood. As for subset: CD45RA+ positively selected. The receptors here all came from a young man in good health.

V is TRBV7-6 and J is TRBJ2-2; TRBD2 is a possible D gene (6 bases). Germline lookup yields CDR1 SGHVS and CDR2 FNYEAQ. Trimming took off 1 base at V and 5 bases at J, with 14 bases between the two ends. The CDR3 extends over 16 amino acids. The chain's CDR3 is CASSLVAGTSTGELFF. In DNA form, the CDR3 reads TGTGCCAGCAGCTTAGTCGCCGGGACTTCAACCGGGGAGCTGTTTTTT.

The rearrangement links TRBV15 to TRBJ1-4; the D is unclear. Germline V gives CDR1 LNHNV, CDR2 YYDKDF (reference sequence). This CDR3 contains 13 residues. Trimming stripped 1 base from V and 6 bases from J, with 6 bases between. CDR3 in DNA: TGTGCCACCAGCAGAGGCCCGGATGAAAAACTGTTTTTT. Translating it yields CATSRGPDEKLFF.

The V call is TRBV4-3, the J call TRBJ1-2; tentative D call: TRBD1 (5 bases). Per the germline V gene, CDR1 is LGHNA and CDR2 is YSLEER. CDR3 length: 15 residues. V was clipped by 4 bases and J by 4 bases, with 16 bases between them. The CDR3 here is CASSPETGLPYGYTF. CDR3 bases: TGCGCCAGCAGCCCGGAAACAGGACTACCCTATGGCTACACCTTC.

CDR3: CAISERGTDVPEAFF. The DNA of the CDR3 is TGTGCCATCAGCGAAAGAGGGACGGACGTGCCTGAAGCTTTCTTT. The chain joins TRBV10-3 to TRBJ1-1, with D perhaps TRBD1 (5 bases). V shed 6 bases and J shed 6 bases, with 20 bases lying between them. Germline loops: CDR1 ENHRY, CDR2 SYGVKD. The CDR3 has 15 residues.

The CDR3 sequence is CASSRPGLAGYNEQFF. The CDR3 coding sequence is TGTGCCAGCAGTCGTCCGGGACTAGCGGGCTACAATGAGCAGTTCTTC. The rearrangement uses TRBV27 and TRBJ2-1, with 12 bases matching TRBD2. V was clipped by 5 bases and J by 3 bases; unmatched bases: 5. CDR1 is MNHEY and CDR2 is SMNVEV in the germline V gene (reference sequence). The CDR3 is 16 residues long.

V is TRBV5-1 and J is TRBJ2-7; TRBD1 is a possible D gene (6 bases). This CDR3 is built from 14 residues. CDR1 and CDR2 (germline): SGHRS, YFSETQ. V was pared by 0 bases and J by 6 bases, with 13 bases between. CDR3 nucleotide sequence: TGCGCCAGCAGCTTGGAGTGGGGACATGGCGAGCAGTACTTC. This codes for CASSLEWGHGEQYF.

The V gene is TRBV18, the J gene TRBJ1-3, with 9 bases matching TRBD1. V lost 3 bases, J lost 5 bases, and 2 bases stayed unmatched. CDR3 length: 14 residues. Germline values: CDR1 KGHSH, CDR2 LQKENI. CDR3 in amino acids: CASSPNRGRNTIYF. The CDR3 nucleotides read TGTGCCAGCTCACCGAACAGGGGGCGAAACACCATATATTTT.

The CDR3 protein is CASSLSLPTGDKETQYF. CDR3 in DNA: TGTGCCAGCAGTTTATCTCTACCGACAGGGGATAAAGAGACCCAGTACTTC. The chain uses TRBV28 and TRBJ2-5; TRBD1 agrees at 8 bases. Trimming removed 1 base from V and 3 bases from J; junction bases left unmatched: 10. Germline CDR1 reads MDHEN; CDR2 reads SYDVKM. This CDR3 region has 17 residues.

This chain connects TRBV9 to TRBJ1-1; a weak D match, TRBD1 (6 bases). Germline lookup yields CDR1 SGDLS and CDR2 YYNGEE. The CDR3 loop spans 15 amino acids. Trimming took 4 bases from V and 0 from J, leaving 13 bases between them. The CDR3 bases are TGTGCCAGCAGCACACAGACAGGACTGAACACTGAAGCTTTCTTT. Amino acid sequence: CASSTQTGLNTEAFF. Full variable domain (remainder filled in from reference TRBV9 and TRBJ1-1): DSGVTQTPKHLITATGQRVTLRCSPRSGDLSVYWYQQSLDQGLQFLIQYYNGEERAKGNILERFSAQQFPDLHSELNLSSLELGDSALYFCASSTQTGLNTEAFFGQGTRLTVV.

The V and J genes are TRBV5-6 and TRBJ2-4; D gene ambiguous. This CDR3 contains 13 residues. Between the trimmed V and J ends, which lost 3 bases and 11 bases, there was a span of 15 bases. CDR1 SGHDT and CDR2 YYEEEE come from the germline V gene. In DNA, the CDR3 is TGTGCCAGCAGCTCTCGACCCCAAGATCTTCAGTACTTC. Translation: CASSSRPQDLQYF.

This clone was picked up a small number of times. This CDR3 is also generated by other DNA sequences in the sample. CDR3 residues: CASSLTGDSNQPQHF. In nucleotides, the CDR3 is TGCGCCAGCAGCTTGACAGGGGATAGCAATCAGCCCCAGCATTTT. The gene calls are TRBV5-1 and TRBJ1-5, with TRBD1 matching 7 bases. The V gene's germline CDR1 is SGHRS and CDR2 YFSETQ. V lost 1 base and J lost 0; bases outside the gene matches: 1. The length of the CDR3 is 15 residues.

This rearrangement joins TRBV5-5 to TRBJ2-6; D is undetermined. The length of the CDR3 is 16 residues. V lost 0 bases to trimming and J lost 2 bases, with 9 bases between them. Germline loops: CDR1 SGHKS, CDR2 YYEKEE (reference sequence). The CDR3 region is CASSLATAPGANVLTF. The CDR3 nucleotides read TGTGCCAGCAGCTTGGCCACGGCCCCTGGGGCCAACGTCCTGACTTTC.

This clone was seen only once. This sample includes further DNA sequences coding for the same CDR3. The CDR3 loop reads CASSLDPPYEQYF. The CDR3 DNA is TGTGCCAGCAGCTTAGACCCACCCTACGAGCAGTACTTC. This chain connects TRBV7-2 to TRBJ2-7; no clear D gene. V lost 1 base and J lost 2, with 6 bases in between. CDR1 and CDR2 from the germline V gene are SGHTA and FQGNSA. CDR3 length equals 13 residues. The full variable domain, completed using reference TRBV7-2 and TRBJ2-7, is GAGVSQSPSNKVTEKGKDVELRCDPISGHTALYWYRQSLGQGLEFLIYFQGNSAPDKSGLPSDRFSAERTGGSVSTLTIQRTQQEDSAVYLCASSLDPPYEQYFGPGTRLTVT.

V gene TRBV28 combines with J gene TRBJ2-7, with TRBD2 matching 13 bases. CDR1 and CDR2 from the germline V gene are MDHEN and SYDVKM. This CDR3 contains 14 residues. Trimming took 6 bases from V and 3 from J; bases not matched to a gene: 2. CDR3 bases: TGTGCCAGCAGGCGACTAGCGGGAGGCTACGAGCAGTACTTC. Protein sequence: CASRRLAGGYEQYF. The complete variable domain, with remaining parts taken from reference TRBV28 and TRBJ2-7, reads DVKVTQSSRYLVKRTGEKVFLECVQDMDHENMFWYRQDPGLGLRLIYFSYDVKMKEKGDIPEGYSVSREKKERFSLILESASTNQTSMYLCASRRLAGGYEQYFGPGTRLTVT.

The chain has TRBV14 and TRBJ2-5; the match to TRBD2 covers 8 bases. The length of the CDR3 is 17 residues. CDR1 and CDR2 (germline): SGHDN, FVKESK. J lost 4 bases, V lost 2 bases, and 12 bases had no gene match. CDR3 bases: TGTGCCAGCAGCCAACCCCTCCTGGCGGGAGGCCTAGAGACCCAGTACTTC. This encodes CASSQPLLAGGLETQYF.

This sequence joins TRBV6-5 and TRBJ2-1, with 11 bases matching TRBD2. CDR1 and CDR2 (germline): MNHEY, SVGAGI. V was pared by 2 bases and J by 13 bases, with 7 bases of the junction left unmatched. The CDR3 has 14 residues. The CDR3 DNA reads as TGTGCCAGCAGTTACAGTCCGGGACTAGCGGATCAGTTCTTC. The encoded protein is CASSYSPGLADQFF.

The genes are TRBV5-1 and TRBJ1-5; tentatively, D is TRBD1 (6 bases). The CDR3 runs 14 residues. The germline CDR1 and CDR2 sequences are SGHRS and YFSETQ. The V end lost 3 bases, the J end lost 6 bases, and 13 bases lay between the germline ends. The CDR3 bases are TGCGCCAGCAGCTCACAGGGTGGGAGTCAGCCCCAGCATTTT. Its protein product is CASSSQGGSQPQHF.

The chain links TRBV18 to TRBJ2-1; maybe TRBD2 (6 bases). V was shortened by 4 bases and J by 7 bases, with 17 bases between the two germline ends. This CDR3 is 15 amino acids long. Germline loops: CDR1 KGHSH, CDR2 LQKENI. The CDR3 loop reads CASSLFSGSHNEQFF. For the CDR3, the DNA is TGTGCCAGCTCACTATTTTCCGGGAGTCATAATGAGCAGTTCTTC.

This clone has a single count. The CDR3 nucleotides read TGTGCCAGCAGTTTATCCCCCTCCGACAGATTCACTGAAGCTTTCTTT. It translates to CASSLSPSDRFTEAFF. The chain has TRBV27 and TRBJ1-1; weak D call: TRBD1 (5 bases). CDR3 size: 16 residues. Germline V gene sequence: CDR1 MNHEY, CDR2 SMNVEV (reference sequence). V lost 0 bases and J lost 4, with 15 bases in between.

The chain uses TRBV18 and TRBJ2-2; D remains unclear. The CDR3 covers 15 residues. CDR1 is KGHSH and CDR2 is LQKENI in the germline V gene. V lost 4 bases and J 0 bases, leaving 9 bases between the germline ends. Written as DNA, the CDR3 is TGTGCCAGCTCACAGATCCCGGCGAACACCGGGGAGCTGTTTTTT. As protein: CASSQIPANTGELFF.

The chain uses TRBV30 and TRBJ2-1, with D unclear. Germline values: CDR1 GTSNPN, CDR2 SVGIG (reference sequence). The CDR3 length is 18 residues. V lost 2 bases to trimming and J lost 6 bases, with 26 bases between them. For the CDR3, the DNA is TGTGCCTGGAGTTTATCGCATGGCACCGGAGCTTATTCCAATGAGCAGTTCTTC. This sequence encodes CAWSLSHGTGAYSNEQFF.

This rearrangement joins TRBV4-1 to TRBJ2-5; no reliable D call. CDR1 and CDR2 (germline): MGHRA, YSYEKL. Deletions cut 3 bases from V and 2 bases from J, with 7 bases between. This CDR3 spans 13 amino acids. The CDR3 protein is CASSQRVQETQYF. CDR3 bases: TGCGCCAGCAGCCAGCGCGTTCAAGAGACCCAGTACTTC.

The chain recombines TRBV14 with TRBJ2-6; no clear D gene. The germline V gene has CDR1 SGHDN and CDR2 FVKESK. This CDR3 region has 14 residues. Trimming stripped 3 bases from V and 4 bases from J, with 7 bases between. This CDR3 is CASSQSLGANVLTF. In nucleotides, the CDR3 is TGTGCCAGCAGCCAGTCTTTGGGGGCCAACGTCCTGACTTTC. Variable domain in full (rest from reference TRBV14 and TRBJ2-6): EAGVTQFPSHSVIEKGQTVTLRCDPISGHDNLYWYRRVMGKEIKFLLHFVKESKQDESGMPNNRFLAERTGGTYSTLKVQPAELEDSGVYFCASSQSLGANVLTFGAGSRLTVL.

The chain combines TRBV18 with TRBJ2-3; TRBD2 matches at 10 bases. The CDR3 loop spans 18 amino acids. Germline CDR1 reads KGHSH; CDR2 reads LQKENI. With 1 base clipped from V and 2 bases from J, the junction kept 9 bases outside the gene matches. CDR3 sequence (DNA): TGTGCCAGCTCACCACTTTATGGGACTAGCGAGATCACAGATACGCAGTATTTT. This encodes CASSPLYGTSEITDTQYF. Combining the CDR3 with reference TRBV18 and TRBJ2-3 gives the whole variable domain NAGVMQNPRHLVRRRGQEARLRCSPMKGHSHVYWYRQLPEEGLKFMVYLQKENIIDESGMPKERFSAEFPKEGPSILRIQQVVRGDSAAYFCASSPLYGTSEITDTQYFGPGTRLTVL.

On this clone: Other nucleotide sequences in the sample specify the same CDR3. This chain uses TRBV19 with TRBJ2-5, with D uncertain. The V gene lost 1 base and the J gene lost 5 bases, with 8 bases spanning the gap. CDR1 LNHDA and CDR2 SQIVND come from the germline V gene (reference sequence). The CDR3 runs 13 residues. CDR3 in DNA: TGTGCCAGTAGTATAGGAGTGTGGGAGACCCAGTACTTC. Translating it yields CASSIGVWETQYF.

The chain has TRBV7-6 and TRBJ2-1; 11 bases map to TRBD2. V lost 3 bases, J lost 14 bases, and 6 bases stayed unmatched. Looked up from germline, CDR1 is SGHVS and CDR2 is FNYEAQ. The CDR3 length is 13 residues. The CDR3 here is CASSFQLAGVEFF. The CDR3 nucleotides are TGTGCCAGCAGCTTTCAACTAGCGGGAGTGGAGTTCTTC.

This sequence joins TRBV10-3 and TRBJ1-2; 8 bases are a match to TRBD1. The CDR3 consists of 12 residues. Per the germline V gene, CDR1 is ENHRY and CDR2 is SYGVKD. In DNA, the CDR3 is TGTGCGACTACTCAGGGGGCAAATGGCTACACCTTC. It encodes CATTQGANGYTF.